Here is one TCR beta chain with its context. The entry originates in a study of blood T cell repertoires in COVID-19. Background on the study: Italy, Spain and the United States were the sources of the convalescent and acute COVID-19 samples. The analysed material was cDNA or gDNA that came from T cells, B-cell-depleted T cells, or PBMCs.

Germline V gene sequence: CDR1 SGHRS, CDR2 YFSETQ. V shed 6 bases and J shed 4 bases, with 16 bases lying between them. This CDR3 spans 14 amino acids. Source study methods: The authors estimated nucleated cell counts from reference gene primer amplification. Only in-frame clones appear in the TCRdb table, and some are missing; sequencing was by immunoSEQ multiplex PCR. The V and J calls and clone size come from that table; D and trimming were worked out from the DNA. The profile shows about 180,000 clones, 70% to 90% of them singletons. Sequenced material: peripheral blood. The V gene is TRBV5-1, the J gene TRBJ1-1; D call uncertain. This TCR was recovered from a woman in her twenties or thirties with acute or convalescent COVID-19. Written as DNA, the CDR3 is TGCGCCAGCACCACCGGTGTCGAGAGCACTGAAGCTTTCTTT. Translated: CASTTGVESTEAFF.